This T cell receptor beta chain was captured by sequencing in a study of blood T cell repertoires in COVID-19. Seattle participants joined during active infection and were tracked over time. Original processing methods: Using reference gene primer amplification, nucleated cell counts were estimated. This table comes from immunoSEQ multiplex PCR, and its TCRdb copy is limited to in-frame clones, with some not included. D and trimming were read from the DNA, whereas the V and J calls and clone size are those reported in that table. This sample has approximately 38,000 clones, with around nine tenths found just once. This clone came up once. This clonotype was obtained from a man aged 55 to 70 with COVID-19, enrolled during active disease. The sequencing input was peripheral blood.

The DNA of the CDR3 is TGTGCCAGCAGTCCCTTTGGGACTAGCGGGAGGATCTCCTACAATGAGCAGTTCTTC. Encoded protein: CASSPFGTSGRISYNEQFF. The chain carries TRBV6-4 and TRBJ2-1, with 15 bases lining up with TRBD2. Unmatched junction bases numbered 8, after V lost 5 bases and J lost 0 bases. From germline, CDR1 is MRHNA and CDR2 SNTAGT. The CDR3 covers 19 residues.